These 13 T cell receptor beta chains originate from one sample sequenced in a study of blood T cell repertoires in COVID-19. Data came from immunoSEQ multiplex PCR; TCRdb stores just in-frame clones and leaves some out. The sample includes about 230,000 clones, about nine tenths of them seen just once. The specimen sequenced was PBMCs or T cells enriched from blood (not recorded which). The origin of the receptors is a woman in her twenties or thirties with acute COVID-19.

The chain employs TRBV18 and TRBJ2-5; 11 nucleotides match TRBD1. The length of the CDR3 is 17 residues. CDR1 is KGHSH, CDR2 LQKENI, per germline. The J segment lost 1 base and the V segment lost 1 base, leaving 5 bases of the junction unmatched. The CDR3 spells CASSPLRDRGTQETQYF. CDR3 sequence (DNA): TGTGCCAGCTCACCACTTCGGGACAGGGGGACCCAAGAGACCCAGTACTTC.

The chain recombines TRBV30 with TRBJ2-7; D is perhaps TRBD1 (7 bases). Germline CDR1 and CDR2: GTSNPN and SVGIG (reference sequence). The CDR3 consists of 15 residues. Trimming pared 5 bases from V and 1 base from J, leaving 18 bases between. CDR3 in amino acids: CAWGAGGGGSYEQYF. The DNA for the CDR3 is TGTGCCTGGGGAGCTGGAGGGGGCGGATCCTACGAGCAGTACTTC.

The CDR3 loop reads CASSPRGEGGASADTQYF. Written as DNA, the CDR3 is TGTGCCAGCAGCCCTCGAGGCGAGGGTGGTGCCTCTGCGGATACGCAGTATTTT. The V and J genes are TRBV6-2 or TRBV6-3 and TRBJ2-3, with D perhaps matching TRBD2 (5 bases). Deletions cut 6 bases from V and 6 bases from J, with 28 bases between. The CDR3 loop spans 18 amino acids. Germline-derived CDR1 and CDR2 are MNHEY and SVGEGT.

V and J are TRBV9 and TRBJ2-1; D may be TRBD1 (6 bases). Germline CDR1 and CDR2: SGDLS and YYNGEE. V dropped 2 bases and J dropped 3 bases, with 12 bases sitting between them. The CDR3 has 15 residues. DNA for the CDR3: TGTGCCAGCAGCGTTTCGACAGGTAACTACAATGAGCAGTTCTTC. Protein sequence: CASSVSTGNYNEQFF.

This chain joins TRBV5-4 and TRBJ2-7, with D possibly being TRBD2 (6 bases). The CDR3 has 15 residues. V was clipped by 0 bases and J by 1 base, with 11 bases between them. Germline CDR1 SGHNT, CDR2 YYREEE (reference sequence). The DNA for the CDR3 is TGTGCCAGCAGCTTGGGTCTCGGGGGTTCCTACGAGCAGTACTTC. Translated: CASSLGLGGSYEQYF.

The CDR3 DNA is TGTGCCAGCAGCTCGCCGGACAGGGGGTACCCACTACATGAAAAACTGTTTTTT. Translation: CASSSPDRGYPLHEKLFF. The chain has TRBV7-9 and TRBJ1-4, with 10 bases matching TRBD1. Losses at the gene ends were 4 bases for V and 6 bases for J; bases not matched to a gene: 14. This CDR3 is built from 18 residues. Germline CDR1 and CDR2: SEHNR and FQNEAQ (reference sequence).

This chain uses TRBV4-1 with TRBJ1-5, with D perhaps matching TRBD1 (6 bases). V lost 0 bases and J lost 6, with 12 bases in between. The germline V gene has CDR1 MGHRA and CDR2 YSYEKL. The CDR3 consists of 15 residues. CDR3 amino acids: CASSQDLQGGQPQHF. DNA for the CDR3: TGCGCCAGCAGCCAAGATTTACAGGGCGGTCAGCCCCAGCATTTT.

The chain links TRBV29-1 to TRBJ1-2; a weak D match, TRBD1 (6 bases). Germline CDR1 reads SQVTM; CDR2 reads ANQGSEA. V was shortened by 6 bases and J by 7 bases, with 12 bases between the two germline ends. The CDR3 spans 11 residues. CDR3 sequence (DNA): TGCAGCGTGGATCAGGGGACTGGCTACACCTTC. This encodes CSVDQGTGYTF.

This sequence joins TRBV6-5 and TRBJ2-5; D unresolved. CDR3 length: 15 amino acids. The V gene lost 6 bases and the J gene lost 0 bases, with 14 bases spanning the gap. Germline CDR1 MNHEY, CDR2 SVGAGI. CDR3 sequence (DNA): TGTGCCAGCAGACTCTGGGCTGGGCACCAAGAGACCCAGTACTTC. This sequence encodes CASRLWAGHQETQYF.

The V gene is TRBV27, the J gene TRBJ1-5; TRBD1 agrees at 10 bases. V dropped 8 bases and J dropped 4; count of bases not matched to a gene: 5. This CDR3 is 14 amino acids long. CDR1 is MNHEY and CDR2 is SMNVEV in the germline V gene (reference sequence). CDR3 DNA sequence: TGTGCCAGCGCGCGGACAGGGGGGAATCAGCCCCAGCATTTT. It encodes CASARTGGNQPQHF.

The rearrangement joins TRBV2 to TRBJ1-5; TRBD1 agrees at 9 bases. The V gene end was trimmed by 7 bases and the J gene end by 5 bases; junction bases not matched to a gene: 15. CDR3 length equals 17 residues. Germline CDR1 reads SNHLY; CDR2 reads FYNNEI. The CDR3 DNA is TGTGCCAGCAAACCCCTAACCGGGACAGGGTTCGATCAGCCCCAGCATTTT. As protein: CASKPLTGTGFDQPQHF.

V usage is TRBV28 and J usage is TRBJ1-5, with TRBD1 as a possible D gene (6 bases). V lost 6 bases to trimming and J lost 1 base, with 22 bases between them. The CDR3 is 18 amino acids. Germline-derived CDR1 and CDR2 are MDHEN and SYDVKM. CDR3 nucleotide sequence: TGTGCCAGCAGCCTCGTCGCGGGGGCGAGGGAAAGCAATCAGCCCCAGCATTTT. Protein product: CASSLVAGARESNQPQHF.

The chain uses TRBV9 and TRBJ1-5; tentative D call: TRBD1 (5 bases). From germline, CDR1 is SGDLS and CDR2 YYNGEE. CDR3 length: 15 amino acids. V was clipped by 3 bases and J by 2 bases, with 12 bases between them. CDR3 sequence reads: CASSAGQARNQPQHF. CDR3 DNA sequence: TGTGCCAGCAGCGCCGGACAAGCCCGCAATCAGCCCCAGCATTTT.